This TCR beta chain was found in a study of response to subunit inactivated influenza vaccine. TCRdb re-derived calls from the RT-PCR reads in MiXCR, one entry per CDR3 protein. The data contain approximately 500,000 distinct CDR3 sequences, 20% to 25% of them seen just once; the ten biggest clones take up around 2.8%. Trimming took off 0 bases at V and 0 bases at J, with 9 bases between the two ends. The CDR3 runs 15 residues. CDR1 is SGHDT, CDR2 YYEEEE, per germline. Comments on this clonotype: The target antigen is unknown.

Study results and limitations: Every seasonal influenza vaccination brings in few new T cells, the authors suggested.

In addition, the sample was reused for a study of T cells expressing NK-cell markers. That study reports: 5'RACE template switching built TCR beta cDNA with unique molecular identifiers. In a handful of donors, dominant CD3+CD56+NKG2C+ clonotypes ranked among the top 10 CD8+ clonotypes. A handful of donors likewise had their CD3+CD56-NKG2C+ fraction led by these clonotypes.

This sequence was found in a man aged 50-60 years who received an inactivated influenza vaccine. The sequenced sample was CD4+ T cells sorted from PBMCs, obtained 11 to 12 days after vaccination. The chain is built from TRBV5-6 and TRBJ1-2; D unresolved. This chain's CDR3 is CASSLEGGTNYGYTF. CDR3 bases: TGTGCCAGCAGCTTGGAGGGCGGTACTAACTATGGCTACACCTTC.